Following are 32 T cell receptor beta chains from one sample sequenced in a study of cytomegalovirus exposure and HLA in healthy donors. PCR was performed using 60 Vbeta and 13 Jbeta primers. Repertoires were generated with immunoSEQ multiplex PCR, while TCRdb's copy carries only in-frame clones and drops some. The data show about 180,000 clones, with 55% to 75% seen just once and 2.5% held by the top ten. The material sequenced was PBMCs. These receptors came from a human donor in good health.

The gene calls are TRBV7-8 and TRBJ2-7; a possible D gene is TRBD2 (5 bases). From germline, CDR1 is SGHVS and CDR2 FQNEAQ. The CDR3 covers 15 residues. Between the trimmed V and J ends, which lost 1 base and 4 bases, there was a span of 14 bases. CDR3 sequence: CASSLDDGVRYEQYF. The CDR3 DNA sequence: TGTGCCAGCAGCTTAGACGACGGGGTGCGGTACGAGCAGTACTTC. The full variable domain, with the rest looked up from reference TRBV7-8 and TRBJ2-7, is GAGVSQSPRYKVAKRGQDVALRCDPISGHVSLFWYQQALGQGPEFLTYFQNEAQLDKSGLPSDRFFAERPEGSVSTLKIQRTQQEDSAVYLCASSLDDGVRYEQYFGPGTRLTVT.

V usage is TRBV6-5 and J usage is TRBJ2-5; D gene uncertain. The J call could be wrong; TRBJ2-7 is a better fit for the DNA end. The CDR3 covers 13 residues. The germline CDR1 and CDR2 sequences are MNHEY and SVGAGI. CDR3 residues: CASSYSTPFEQYF. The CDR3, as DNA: TGTGCCAGCAGTTACTCGACTCCTTTCGAGCAGTACTTC.

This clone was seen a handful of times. The CDR3 sequence is CASSPTGDTGELFF. CDR3 in DNA: TGTGCCAGTAGCCCGACAGGGGACACCGGGGAGCTGTTTTTT. V usage is TRBV19 and J usage is TRBJ2-2; 8 nucleotides line up with TRBD1. The junction had 3 bases not matched to a gene; V was cut back by 6 bases and J by 3 bases. Per germline, CDR1 LNHDA and CDR2 SQIVND (reference sequence). The length of the CDR3 is 14 residues.

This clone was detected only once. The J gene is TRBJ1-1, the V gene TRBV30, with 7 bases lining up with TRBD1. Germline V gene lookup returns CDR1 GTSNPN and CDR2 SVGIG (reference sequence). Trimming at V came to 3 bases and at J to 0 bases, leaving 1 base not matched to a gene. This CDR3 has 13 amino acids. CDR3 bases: TGTGCCTGGAGGGGACAGCTGAACACTGAAGCTTTCTTT. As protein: CAWRGQLNTEAFF. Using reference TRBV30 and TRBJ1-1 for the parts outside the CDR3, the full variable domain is SQTIHQWPATLVQPVGSPLSLECTVEGTSNPNLYWYRQAAGRGLQLLFYSVGIGQISSEVPQNLSASRPQDRQFILSSKKLLLSDSGFYLCAWRGQLNTEAFFGQGTRLTVV.

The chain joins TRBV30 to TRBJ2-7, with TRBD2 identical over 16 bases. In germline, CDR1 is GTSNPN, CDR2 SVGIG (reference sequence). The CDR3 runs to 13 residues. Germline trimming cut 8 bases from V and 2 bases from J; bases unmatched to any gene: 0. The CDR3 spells CAGTSGGAYEQYF. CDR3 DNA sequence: TGTGCCGGGACTAGCGGGGGGGCCTACGAGCAGTACTTC.

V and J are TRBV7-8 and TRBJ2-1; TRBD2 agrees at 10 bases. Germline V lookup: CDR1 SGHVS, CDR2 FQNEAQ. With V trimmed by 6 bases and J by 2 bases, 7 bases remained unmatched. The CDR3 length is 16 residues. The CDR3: CASRDTGTSAYNEQFF. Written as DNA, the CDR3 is TGTGCCAGCAGAGATACCGGGACTAGCGCCTACAATGAGCAGTTCTTC.

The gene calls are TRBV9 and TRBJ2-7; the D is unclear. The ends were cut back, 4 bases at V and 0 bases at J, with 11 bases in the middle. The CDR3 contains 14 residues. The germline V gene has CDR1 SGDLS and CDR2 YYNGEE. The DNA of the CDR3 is TGTGCCAGCAGCCCCGCATTGAGCTCCTACGAGCAGTACTTC. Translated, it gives CASSPALSSYEQYF.

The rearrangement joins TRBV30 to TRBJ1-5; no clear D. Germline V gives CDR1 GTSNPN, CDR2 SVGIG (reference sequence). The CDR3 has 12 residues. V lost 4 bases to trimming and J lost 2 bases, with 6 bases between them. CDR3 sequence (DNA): TGTGCCTGGAATCTTGGCAATCAGCCCCAGCATTTT. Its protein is CAWNLGNQPQHF.

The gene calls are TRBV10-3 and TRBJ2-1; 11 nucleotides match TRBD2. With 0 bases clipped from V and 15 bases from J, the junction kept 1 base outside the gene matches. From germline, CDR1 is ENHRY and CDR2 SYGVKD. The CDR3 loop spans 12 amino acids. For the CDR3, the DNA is TGTGCCATCAGTGAGTCCCTAGCGGGGGGGTTCTTC. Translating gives CAISESLAGGFF.

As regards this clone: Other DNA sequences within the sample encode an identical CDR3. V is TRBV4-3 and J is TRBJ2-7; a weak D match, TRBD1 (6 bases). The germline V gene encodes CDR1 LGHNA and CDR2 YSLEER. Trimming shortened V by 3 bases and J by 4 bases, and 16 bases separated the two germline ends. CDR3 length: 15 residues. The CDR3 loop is CASSQRGSGLYEQYF. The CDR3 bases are TGCGCCAGCAGCCAGAGGGGGTCAGGGCTGTACGAGCAGTACTTC.

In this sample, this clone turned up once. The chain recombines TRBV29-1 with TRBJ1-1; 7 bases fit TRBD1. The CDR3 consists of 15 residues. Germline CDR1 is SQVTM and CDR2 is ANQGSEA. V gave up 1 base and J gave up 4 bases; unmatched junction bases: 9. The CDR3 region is CSVEAITPGGTEAFF. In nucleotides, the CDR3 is TGCAGCGTTGAAGCTATAACCCCAGGGGGCACTGAAGCTTTCTTT.

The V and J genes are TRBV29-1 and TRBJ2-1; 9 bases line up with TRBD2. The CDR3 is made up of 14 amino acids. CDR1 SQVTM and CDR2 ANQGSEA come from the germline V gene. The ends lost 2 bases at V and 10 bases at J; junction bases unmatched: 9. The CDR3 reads CSVETAGGRGEQFF. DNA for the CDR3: TGCAGCGTTGAAACAGCGGGGGGCCGAGGGGAGCAGTTCTTC.

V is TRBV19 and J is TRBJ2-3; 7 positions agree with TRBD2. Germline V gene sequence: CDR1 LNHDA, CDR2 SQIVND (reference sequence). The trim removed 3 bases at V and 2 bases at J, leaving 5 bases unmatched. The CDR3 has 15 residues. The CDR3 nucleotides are TGTGCCAGTAGTATTTTGGGGGGGGACACAGATACGCAGTATTTT. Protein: CASSILGGDTDTQYF.

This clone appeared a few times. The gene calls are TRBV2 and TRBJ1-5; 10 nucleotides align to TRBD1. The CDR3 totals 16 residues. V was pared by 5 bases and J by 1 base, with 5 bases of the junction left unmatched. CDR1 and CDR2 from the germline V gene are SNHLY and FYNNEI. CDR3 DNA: TGTGCCAGCAGTCGACAGGGGGCAGGAAGCAATCAGCCCCAGCATTTT. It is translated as CASSRQGAGSNQPQHF.

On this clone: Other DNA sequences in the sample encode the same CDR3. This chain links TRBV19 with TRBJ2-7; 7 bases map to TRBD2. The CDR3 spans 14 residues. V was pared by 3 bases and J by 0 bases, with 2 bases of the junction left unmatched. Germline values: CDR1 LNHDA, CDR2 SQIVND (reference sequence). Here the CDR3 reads CASSMGGSSYEQYF. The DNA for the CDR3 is TGTGCCAGTAGTATGGGCGGGAGCTCCTACGAGCAGTACTTC. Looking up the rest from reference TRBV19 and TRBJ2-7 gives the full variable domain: DGGITQSPKYLFRKEGQNVTLSCEQNLNHDAMYWYRQDPGQGLRLIYYSQIVNDFQKGDIAEGYSVSREKKESFPLTVTSAQKNPTAFYLCASSMGGSSYEQYFGPGTRLTVT.

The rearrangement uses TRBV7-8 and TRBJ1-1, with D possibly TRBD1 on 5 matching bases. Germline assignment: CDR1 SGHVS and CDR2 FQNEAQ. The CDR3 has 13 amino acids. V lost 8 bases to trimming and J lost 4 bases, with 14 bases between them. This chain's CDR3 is CASGLWGGTEAFF. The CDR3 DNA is TGTGCCAGCGGCCTTTGGGGGGGCACTGAAGCTTTCTTT.

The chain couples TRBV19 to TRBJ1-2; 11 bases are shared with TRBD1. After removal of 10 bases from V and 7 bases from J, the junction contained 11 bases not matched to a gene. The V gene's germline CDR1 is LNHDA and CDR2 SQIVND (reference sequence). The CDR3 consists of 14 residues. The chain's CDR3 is CATQPGTGGFGYTF. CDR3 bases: TGTGCCACACAACCCGGGACAGGGGGATTTGGCTACACCTTC.

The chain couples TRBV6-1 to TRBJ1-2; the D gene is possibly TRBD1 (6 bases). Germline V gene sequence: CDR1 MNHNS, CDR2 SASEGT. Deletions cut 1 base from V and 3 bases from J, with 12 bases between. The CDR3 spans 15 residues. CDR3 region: CASSEGLQGYYGYTF. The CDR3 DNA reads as TGTGCCAGCAGTGAAGGGCTACAGGGATACTATGGCTACACCTTC.

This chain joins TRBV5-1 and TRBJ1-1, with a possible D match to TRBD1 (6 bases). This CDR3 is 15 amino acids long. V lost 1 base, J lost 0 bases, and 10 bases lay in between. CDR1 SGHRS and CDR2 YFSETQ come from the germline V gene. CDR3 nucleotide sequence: TGCGCCAGCAGCTTGACTCAGGGGTTGAACACTGAAGCTTTCTTT. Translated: CASSLTQGLNTEAFF. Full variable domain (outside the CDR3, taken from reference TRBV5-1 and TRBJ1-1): KAGVTQTPRYLIKTRGQQVTLSCSPISGHRSVSWYQQTPGQGLQFLFEYFSETQRNKGNFPGRFSGRQFSNSRSEMNVSTLELGDSALYLCASSLTQGLNTEAFFGQGTRLTVV.

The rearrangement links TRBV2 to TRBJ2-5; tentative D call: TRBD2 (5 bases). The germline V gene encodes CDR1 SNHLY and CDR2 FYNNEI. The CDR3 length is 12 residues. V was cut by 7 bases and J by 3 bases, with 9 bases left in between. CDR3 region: CASIREKETQYF. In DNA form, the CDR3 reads TGTGCCAGCATTCGGGAAAAAGAGACCCAGTACTTC.

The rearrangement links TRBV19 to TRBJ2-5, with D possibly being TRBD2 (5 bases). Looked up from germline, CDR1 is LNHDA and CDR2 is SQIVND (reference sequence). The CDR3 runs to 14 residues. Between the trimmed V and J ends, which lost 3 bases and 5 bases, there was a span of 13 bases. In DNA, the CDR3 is TGTGCCAGTAGTATGACGGCCTGGGAGGAGACCCAGTACTTC. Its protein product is CASSMTAWEETQYF.

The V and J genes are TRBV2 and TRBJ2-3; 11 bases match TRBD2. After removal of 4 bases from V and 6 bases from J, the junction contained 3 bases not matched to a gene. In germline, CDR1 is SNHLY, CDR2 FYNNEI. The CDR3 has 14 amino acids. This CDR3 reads CASSGASGGDTQYF. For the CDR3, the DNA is TGTGCCAGCAGTGGGGCTAGCGGGGGGGATACGCAGTATTTT.

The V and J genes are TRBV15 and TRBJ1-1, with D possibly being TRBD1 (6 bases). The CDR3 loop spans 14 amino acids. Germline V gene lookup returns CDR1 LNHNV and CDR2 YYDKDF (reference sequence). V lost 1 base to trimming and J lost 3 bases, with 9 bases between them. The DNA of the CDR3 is TGTGCCACCAGCAGAGCGGACAGTTACACTGAAGCTTTCTTT. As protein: CATSRADSYTEAFF. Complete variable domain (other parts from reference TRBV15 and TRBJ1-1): DAMVIQNPRYQVTQFGKPVTLSCSQTLNHNVMYWYQQKSSQAPKLLFHYYDKDFNNEADTPDNFQSRRPNTSFCFLDIRSPGLGDTAMYLCATSRADSYTEAFFGQGTRLTVV.

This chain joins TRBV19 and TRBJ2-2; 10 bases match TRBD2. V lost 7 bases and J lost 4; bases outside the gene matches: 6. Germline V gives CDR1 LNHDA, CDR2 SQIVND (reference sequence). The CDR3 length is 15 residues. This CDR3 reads CASTRTSGRTGELFF. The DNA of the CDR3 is TGTGCCAGTACCAGGACTAGCGGTCGCACCGGGGAGCTGTTTTTT.

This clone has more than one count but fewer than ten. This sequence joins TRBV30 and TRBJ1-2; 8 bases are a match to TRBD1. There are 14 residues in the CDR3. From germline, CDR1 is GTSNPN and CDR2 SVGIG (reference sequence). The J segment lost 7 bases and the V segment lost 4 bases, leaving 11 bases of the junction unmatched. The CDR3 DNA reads TGTGCCTGGACCCTTGACAGGGGCGGTTGTGGCTACACCTTC. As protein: CAWTLDRGGCGYTF.

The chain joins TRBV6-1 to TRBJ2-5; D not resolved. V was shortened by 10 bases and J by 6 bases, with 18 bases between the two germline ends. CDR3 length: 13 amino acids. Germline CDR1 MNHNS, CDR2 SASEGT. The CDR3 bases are TGTGCCATCATCGAGTCTGTAGCTAAGACCCAGTACTTC. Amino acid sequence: CAIIESVAKTQYF.

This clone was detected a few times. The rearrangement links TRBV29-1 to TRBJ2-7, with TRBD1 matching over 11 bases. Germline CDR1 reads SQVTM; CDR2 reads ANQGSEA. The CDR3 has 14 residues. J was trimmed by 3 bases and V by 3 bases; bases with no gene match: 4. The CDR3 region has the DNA TGCAGCGTTGATAGGGGACAGGGGGGCTACGAGCAGTACTTC. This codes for CSVDRGQGGYEQYF.

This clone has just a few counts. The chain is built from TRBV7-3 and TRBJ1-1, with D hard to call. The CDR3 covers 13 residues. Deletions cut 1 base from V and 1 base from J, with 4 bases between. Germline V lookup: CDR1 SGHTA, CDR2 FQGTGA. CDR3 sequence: CASSLNGNTEAFF. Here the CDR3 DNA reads TGTGCCAGCAGCTTAAACGGGAACACTGAAGCTTTCTTT.

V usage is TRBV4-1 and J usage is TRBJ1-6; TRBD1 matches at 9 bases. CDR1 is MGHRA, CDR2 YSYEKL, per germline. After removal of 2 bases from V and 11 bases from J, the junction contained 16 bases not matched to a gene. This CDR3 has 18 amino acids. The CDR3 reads CASSQPGQGTLVGAPLHF. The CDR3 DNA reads TGCGCCAGCAGCCAACCGGGACAGGGTACTCTCGTAGGGGCACCCCTCCACTTT.

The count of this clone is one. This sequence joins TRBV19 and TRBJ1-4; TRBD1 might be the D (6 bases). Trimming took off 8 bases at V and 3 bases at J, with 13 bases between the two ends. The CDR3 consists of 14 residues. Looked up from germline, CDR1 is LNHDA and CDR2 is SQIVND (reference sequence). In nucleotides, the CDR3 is TGTGCCAGTGAAAGTGGGGGCTCTAATGAAAAACTGTTTTTT. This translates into CASESGGSNEKLFF. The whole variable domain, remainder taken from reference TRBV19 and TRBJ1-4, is DGGITQSPKYLFRKEGQNVTLSCEQNLNHDAMYWYRQDPGQGLRLIYYSQIVNDFQKGDIAEGYSVSREKKESFPLTVTSAQKNPTAFYLCASESGGSNEKLFFGSGTQLSVL.

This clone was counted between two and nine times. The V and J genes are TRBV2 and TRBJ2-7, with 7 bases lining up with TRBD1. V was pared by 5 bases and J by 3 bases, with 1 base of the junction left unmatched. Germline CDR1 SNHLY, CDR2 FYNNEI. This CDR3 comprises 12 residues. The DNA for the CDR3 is TGTGCCAGCAGTCGACAGGGCTACGAGCAGTACTTC. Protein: CASSRQGYEQYF. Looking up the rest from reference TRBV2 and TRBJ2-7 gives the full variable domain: EPEVTQTPSHQVTQMGQEVILRCVPISNHLYFYWYRQILGQKVEFLVSFYNNEISEKSEIFDDQFSVERPDGSNFTLKIRSTKLEDSAMYFCASSRQGYEQYFGPGTRLTVT.

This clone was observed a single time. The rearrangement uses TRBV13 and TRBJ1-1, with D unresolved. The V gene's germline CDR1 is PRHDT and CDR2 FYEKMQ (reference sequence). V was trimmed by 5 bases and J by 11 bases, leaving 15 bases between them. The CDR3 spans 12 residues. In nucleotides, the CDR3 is TGTGCCAGCAGCCAATTGAGGGCGGGGGCTTTCTTT. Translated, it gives CASSQLRAGAFF.